These T cell receptor beta chains were read from a single sample in a study of T cell repertoires and HLA-DP antigens. These receptors' antigens are unknown. Clones were read by immunoSEQ multiplex PCR, and TCRdb kept only the in-frame ones, dropping some. The data show approximately 110,000 clones, 90% to 95% seen once. The specimen was CD4+ T cells from PBMCs. Source of these receptors: a woman between 18 and 29 years old in good health and CMV-seronegative. Each CDR3 is given with its conserved first and last residue. A row's size may be missing; if present it is once, few, many or a size class.

v_gene	j_gene	len	abundance	CDR3aa
TRBV28	TRBJ2-7	14	-	CASSLIAGGYEQYF
TRBV19	TRBJ1-2	14	-	CASSSIPGSYGYTF
TRBV5-5	TRBJ1-1	14	-	CASSWDSLNTEAFF
TRBV18	TRBJ1-1	12	-	CASSLPLTEAFF
TRBV11-3	TRBJ2-6	15	-	CASSMGYSGANVLTF
TRBV14	TRBJ2-1	17	once	CASSHRFGGAFYNEQFF
TRBV5-4	TRBJ1-4	16	-	CASPPTPGKPNEKLFF
TRBV5-1	TRBJ2-1	13	-	CASSRDRSNEQFF
TRBV7-8	TRBJ1-4	16	-	CASSLGSGRGPEKLFF
TRBV29-1	TRBJ1-1	13	-	CSVEGMYIAEAFF
TRBV25-1	TRBJ1-3	15	once	CASSPTGFLGNTIYF
TRBV19	TRBJ1-1	17	once	CASSRGDILFGNTEAFF
TRBV4-1	TRBJ1-1	15	-	CASSQGTGRYVEAFF
TRBV28	TRBJ1-1	12	-	CASSSAGHLAFF
TRBV29-1	TRBJ2-5	12	once	CSVGRSRETQYF
TRBV10-1	TRBJ2-1	16	-	CASSESGLAGSYEQFF